The source of this T cell receptor (beta chain) is a study of cytomegalovirus exposure and HLA in healthy donors. About the study: An earlier analysis identified fewer than 130 million unique TCR beta sequences in approximately 190 million T cells.

The germline V gene encodes CDR1 SGHRS and CDR2 YFSETQ. This CDR3 is 15 amino acids long. V shed 6 bases, J shed 2 bases, and the junction held 6 bases outside the gene matches. PCR used 60 Vbeta primers and 13 Jbeta primers. The table came from immunoSEQ multiplex PCR; TCRdb's copy has only in-frame clones and leaves some out. In all, the sample yields about 200,000 clones. The gene calls are TRBV5-1 and TRBJ2-2; 8 bases are shared with TRBD2. The sequenced material came from PBMCs. The source of this sequence is a woman in her twenties or thirties in good health and CMV-seropositive. CDR3 protein: CASTGGPSNTGELFF. CDR3 sequence (DNA): TGCGCCAGCACGGGGGGGCCTAGCAACACCGGGGAGCTGTTTTTT.